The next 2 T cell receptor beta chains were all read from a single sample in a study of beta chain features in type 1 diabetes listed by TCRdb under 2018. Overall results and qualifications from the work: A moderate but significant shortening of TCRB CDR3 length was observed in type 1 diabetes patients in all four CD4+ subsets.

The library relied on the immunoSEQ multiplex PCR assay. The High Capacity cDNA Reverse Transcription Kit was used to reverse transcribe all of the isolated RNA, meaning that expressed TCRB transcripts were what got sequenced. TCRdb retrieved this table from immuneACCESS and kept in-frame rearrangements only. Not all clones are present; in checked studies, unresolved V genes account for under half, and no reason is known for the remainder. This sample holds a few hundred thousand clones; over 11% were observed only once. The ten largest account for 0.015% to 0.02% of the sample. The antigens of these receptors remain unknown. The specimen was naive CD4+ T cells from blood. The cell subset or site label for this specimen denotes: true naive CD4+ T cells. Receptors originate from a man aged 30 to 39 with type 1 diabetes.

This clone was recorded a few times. DNA for the CDR3: TGCAGCGTTGGAGAACGGGATACGCAGTATTTT. Protein sequence: CSVGERDTQYF. This chain links TRBV29-1 with TRBJ2-3; D unclear. V lost 4 bases to trimming and J lost 6 bases, with 8 bases between them. This CDR3 has 11 residues. CDR1 is SQVTM, CDR2 ANQGSEA, per germline.

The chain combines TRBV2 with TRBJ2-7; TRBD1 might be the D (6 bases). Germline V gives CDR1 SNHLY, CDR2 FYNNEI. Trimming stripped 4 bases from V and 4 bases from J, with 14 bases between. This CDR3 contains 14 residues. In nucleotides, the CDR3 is TGTGCCAGCAGTGCAGACAGTACAGGGTACGAGCAGTACTTC. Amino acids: CASSADSTGYEQYF.